This TCR beta chain was recovered during a study of CD8 T cells in Susac syndrome. Random-hexamer reverse transcription was applied to roughly 0.45 to 1 ug RNA. immunoSEQ multiplex PCR amplified TCR beta CDR3 across 54 Vbeta, 13 Jbeta. TCRdb used MiXCR to reprocess the immunoSEQ multiplex PCR reads, holding one entry per CDR3 protein. The sample shows 200,000 to 250,000 distinct CDR3 sequences, about 95% of them seen only once. Trimming removed 3 bases from V and 4 bases from J; junction bases left unmatched: 12. The CDR3 loop spans 16 amino acids. Per germline, CDR1 LGHDT and CDR2 YNNKEL (reference sequence).

What was sequenced was CD4+ T cells from PBMCs. The receptor's source is a human donor with multiple sclerosis. The chain recombines TRBV3-1 with TRBJ2-7; 7 nucleotides align to TRBD1. The CDR3, as DNA: TGTGCCAGCAGCCACCGACCGGGACAGAAGTCATACGAGCAGTACTTC. It is translated as CASSHRPGQKSYEQYF.